Below, 7 T cell receptor beta chains from the same sample are listed, as sequenced in a study of cytomegalovirus exposure and HLA in healthy donors. The PCR made use of 60 Vbeta and 13 Jbeta primers. The table came from immunoSEQ multiplex PCR; TCRdb's copy has only in-frame clones and leaves some out. Found here are roughly 180,000 clones, approximately 9.5% of them singletons; the top ten hold roughly 1.4%. The material sequenced was PBMCs. These receptor sequences come from a woman aged 25 to 39 in good health and CMV-seropositive.

V gene TRBV5-1 combines with J gene TRBJ1-1; D might be TRBD1 (5 bases). V lost 1 base and J 3 bases, leaving 10 bases between the germline ends. CDR1 SGHRS and CDR2 YFSETQ come from the germline V gene. The CDR3 totals 14 residues. CDR3 nucleotide sequence: TGCGCCAGCAGCTTGTGGGGGAGGGACACTGAAGCTTTCTTT. Encoded protein: CASSLWGRDTEAFF. The variable domain in full, with the rest retrieved from reference TRBV5-1 and TRBJ1-1, is KAGVTQTPRYLIKTRGQQVTLSCSPISGHRSVSWYQQTPGQGLQFLFEYFSETQRNKGNFPGRFSGRQFSNSRSEMNVSTLELGDSALYLCASSLWGRDTEAFFGQGTRLTVV.

V is TRBV19 and J is TRBJ2-3; D remains unclear. This CDR3 has 16 amino acids. V lost 3 bases to trimming and J lost 4 bases, with 17 bases between them. CDR1 is LNHDA and CDR2 is SQIVND in the germline V gene (reference sequence). For the CDR3, the DNA is TGTGCCAGTAGTATCGCGGCTAGTATATCGGCAGATACGCAGTATTTT. Translated: CASSIAASISADTQYF.

In its sample, this clone was seen a few times. The chain joins TRBV9 to TRBJ2-7; a possible D gene is TRBD2 (6 bases). The CDR3 has 16 amino acids. Germline V gene lookup returns CDR1 SGDLS and CDR2 YYNGEE. The V and J ends lost 4 bases and 2 bases respectively, with 19 bases between them. The CDR3 loop reads CASSPTGPTSTYEQYF. Written as DNA, the CDR3 is TGTGCCAGCAGCCCCACCGGGCCGACTAGTACCTACGAGCAGTACTTC.

This chain joins TRBV9 and TRBJ1-1, with a possible D match to TRBD1 (5 bases). The ends were cut back, 4 bases at V and 6 bases at J, with 13 bases in the middle. This CDR3 contains 13 residues. Per germline, CDR1 SGDLS and CDR2 YYNGEE. The chain's CDR3 is CASSPTTGAEAFF. The CDR3 DNA reads as TGTGCCAGCAGCCCGACCACAGGCGCTGAAGCTTTCTTT.

This clone was detected a few times. The rearrangement joins TRBV25-1 to TRBJ2-1, with D possibly being TRBD2 (5 bases). Germline V CDR1 and CDR2: MGHDK, SYGVNS. This CDR3 is built from 13 residues. With 2 bases removed from V and 10 bases from J, the gap between germline ends came to 12 bases. The CDR3 bases are TGTGCCAGCAGTGAAGCGGGCCGAGGGGAGCAGTTCTTC. This encodes CASSEAGRGEQFF.

The chain has TRBV7-9 and TRBJ2-1; maybe TRBD2 (6 bases). Germline lookup yields CDR1 SEHNR and CDR2 FQNEAQ (reference sequence). V lost 5 bases and J lost 3, with 11 bases in between. This CDR3 has 14 amino acids. The CDR3 sequence is CASSRLVDYNEQFF. CDR3 nucleotides: TGTGCCAGCAGCCGACTAGTCGACTACAATGAGCAGTTCTTC.

This clone was counted a few times. The chain couples TRBV30 to TRBJ2-3; unclear D gene. The length of the CDR3 is 11 residues. The V gene lost 1 base and the J gene lost 6 bases, with 5 bases spanning the gap. CDR1 and CDR2 (germline): GTSNPN, SVGIG (reference sequence). The CDR3 sequence is CAWSGGDTQYF. For the CDR3, the DNA is TGTGCCTGGAGTGGAGGTGATACGCAGTATTTT.